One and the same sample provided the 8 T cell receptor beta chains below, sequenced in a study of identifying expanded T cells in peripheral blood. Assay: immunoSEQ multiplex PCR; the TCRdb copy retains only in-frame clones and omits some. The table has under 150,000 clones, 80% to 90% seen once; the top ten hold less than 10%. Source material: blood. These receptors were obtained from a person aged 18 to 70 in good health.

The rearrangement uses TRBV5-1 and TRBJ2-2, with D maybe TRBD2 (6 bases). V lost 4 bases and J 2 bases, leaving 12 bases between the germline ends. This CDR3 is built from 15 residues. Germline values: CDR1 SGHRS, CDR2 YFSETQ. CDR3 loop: CASSPIAVNTGELFF. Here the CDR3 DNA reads TGCGCCAGCAGCCCCATAGCGGTAAACACCGGGGAGCTGTTTTTT.

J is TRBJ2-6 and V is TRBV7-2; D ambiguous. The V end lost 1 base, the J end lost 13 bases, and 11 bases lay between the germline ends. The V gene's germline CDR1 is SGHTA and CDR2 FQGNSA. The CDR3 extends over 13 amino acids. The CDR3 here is CASSLGSVTVLTF. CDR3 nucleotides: TGTGCCAGCAGCTTAGGTAGTGTGACGGTCCTGACTTTC.

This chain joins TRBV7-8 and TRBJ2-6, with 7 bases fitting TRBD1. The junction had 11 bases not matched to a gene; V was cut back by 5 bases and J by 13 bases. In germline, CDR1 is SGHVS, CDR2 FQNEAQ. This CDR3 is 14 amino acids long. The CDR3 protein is CASSPVGTAVVLTF. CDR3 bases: TGTGCCAGCAGCCCCGTAGGGACAGCCGTGGTCCTGACTTTC.

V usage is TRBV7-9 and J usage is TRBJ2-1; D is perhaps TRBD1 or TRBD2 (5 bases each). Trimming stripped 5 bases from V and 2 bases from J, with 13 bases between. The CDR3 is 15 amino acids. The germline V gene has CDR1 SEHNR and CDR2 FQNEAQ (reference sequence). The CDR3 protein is CASSTGTPAYNEQFF. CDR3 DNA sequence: TGTGCCAGCAGCACCGGGACCCCGGCCTACAATGAGCAGTTCTTC. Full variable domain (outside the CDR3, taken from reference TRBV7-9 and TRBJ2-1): DTGVSQNPRHKITKRGQNVTFRCDPISEHNRLYWYRQTLGQGPEFLTYFQNEAQLEKSRLLSDRFSAERPKGSFSTLEIQRTEQGDSAMYLCASSTGTPAYNEQFFGPGTRLTVL.

CDR3 sequence: CASSLGGTRGLVGGDEQFF. The CDR3 DNA reads as TGTGCCAGCAGCCTCGGCGGGACGAGAGGGCTAGTGGGAGGCGATGAGCAGTTCTTC. The chain recombines TRBV7-9 with TRBJ2-1; possible D gene TRBD2, 6 bases. Germline assignment: CDR1 SEHNR and CDR2 FQNEAQ (reference sequence). This CDR3 contains 19 residues. The V and J ends lost 5 bases and 8 bases respectively, with 31 bases between them. Variable domain in full (rest from reference TRBV7-9 and TRBJ2-1): DTGVSQNPRHKITKRGQNVTFRCDPISEHNRLYWYRQTLGQGPEFLTYFQNEAQLEKSRLLSDRFSAERPKGSFSTLEIQRTEQGDSAMYLCASSLGGTRGLVGGDEQFFGPGTRLTVL.

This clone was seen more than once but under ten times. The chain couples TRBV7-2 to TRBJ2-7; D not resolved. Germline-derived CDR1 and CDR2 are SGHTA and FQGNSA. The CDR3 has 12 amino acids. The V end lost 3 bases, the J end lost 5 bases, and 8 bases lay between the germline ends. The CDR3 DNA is TGTGCCAGCAGCTTTGGGGTTGACGAGCAGTACTTC. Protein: CASSFGVDEQYF. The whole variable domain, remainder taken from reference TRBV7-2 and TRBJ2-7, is GAGVSQSPSNKVTEKGKDVELRCDPISGHTALYWYRQSLGQGLEFLIYFQGNSAPDKSGLPSDRFSAERTGGSVSTLTIQRTQQEDSAVYLCASSFGVDEQYFGPGTRLTVT.

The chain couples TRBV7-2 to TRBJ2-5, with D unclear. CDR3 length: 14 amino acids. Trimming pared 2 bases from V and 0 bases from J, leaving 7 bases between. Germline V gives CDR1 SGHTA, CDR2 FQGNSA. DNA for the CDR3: TGTGCCAGCAGCTTATCCCCTTACCAAGAGACCCAGTACTTC. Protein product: CASSLSPYQETQYF.

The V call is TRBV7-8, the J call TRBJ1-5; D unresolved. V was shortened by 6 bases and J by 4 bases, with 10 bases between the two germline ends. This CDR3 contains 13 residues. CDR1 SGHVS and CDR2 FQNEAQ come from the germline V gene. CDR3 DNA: TGTGCCAGCAGTCCTTGGCCTAATCAGCCCCAGCATTTT. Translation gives CASSPWPNQPQHF.